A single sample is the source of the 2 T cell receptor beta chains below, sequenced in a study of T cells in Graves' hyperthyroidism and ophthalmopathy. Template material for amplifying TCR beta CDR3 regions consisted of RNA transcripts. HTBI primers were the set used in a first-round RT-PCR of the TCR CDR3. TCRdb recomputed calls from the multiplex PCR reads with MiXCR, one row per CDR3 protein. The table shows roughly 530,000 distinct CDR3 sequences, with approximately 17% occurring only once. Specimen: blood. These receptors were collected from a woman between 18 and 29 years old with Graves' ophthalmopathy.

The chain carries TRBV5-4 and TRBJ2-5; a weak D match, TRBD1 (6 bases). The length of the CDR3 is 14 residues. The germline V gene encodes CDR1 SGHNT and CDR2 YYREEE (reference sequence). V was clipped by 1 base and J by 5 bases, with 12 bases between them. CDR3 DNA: TGTGCCAGCAGCTTGACAGGGCGGCTGGAGACCCAGTACTTC. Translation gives CASSLTGRLETQYF.

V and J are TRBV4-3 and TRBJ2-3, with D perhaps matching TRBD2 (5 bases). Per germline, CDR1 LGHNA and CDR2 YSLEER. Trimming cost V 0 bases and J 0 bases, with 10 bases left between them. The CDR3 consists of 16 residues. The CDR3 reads CASSQDRGPSTDTQYF. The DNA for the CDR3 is TGCGCCAGCAGCCAAGATCGGGGTCCTAGCACAGATACGCAGTATTTT.